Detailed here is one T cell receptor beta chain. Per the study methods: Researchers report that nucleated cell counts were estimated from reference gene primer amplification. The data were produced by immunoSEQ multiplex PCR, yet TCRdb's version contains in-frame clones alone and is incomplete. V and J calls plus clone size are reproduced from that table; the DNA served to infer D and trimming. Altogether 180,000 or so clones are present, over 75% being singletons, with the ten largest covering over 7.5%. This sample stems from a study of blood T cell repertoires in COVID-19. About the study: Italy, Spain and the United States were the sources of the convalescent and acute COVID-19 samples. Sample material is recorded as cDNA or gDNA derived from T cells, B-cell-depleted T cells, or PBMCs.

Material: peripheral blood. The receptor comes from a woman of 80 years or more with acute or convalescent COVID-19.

The CDR3 DNA is TGTGCCAGCAGCGATCCCAGCGTCGGGGTAATAGGCACAGATACGCAGTATTTT. It encodes CASSDPSVGVIGTDTQYF. This rearrangement joins TRBV5-4 to TRBJ2-3, with a possible D match to TRBD2 (5 bases). V lost 4 bases and J 1 base, leaving 22 bases between the germline ends. Germline V gene data show CDR1 as SGHNT and CDR2 as YYREEE (reference sequence). CDR3 length equals 18 residues.